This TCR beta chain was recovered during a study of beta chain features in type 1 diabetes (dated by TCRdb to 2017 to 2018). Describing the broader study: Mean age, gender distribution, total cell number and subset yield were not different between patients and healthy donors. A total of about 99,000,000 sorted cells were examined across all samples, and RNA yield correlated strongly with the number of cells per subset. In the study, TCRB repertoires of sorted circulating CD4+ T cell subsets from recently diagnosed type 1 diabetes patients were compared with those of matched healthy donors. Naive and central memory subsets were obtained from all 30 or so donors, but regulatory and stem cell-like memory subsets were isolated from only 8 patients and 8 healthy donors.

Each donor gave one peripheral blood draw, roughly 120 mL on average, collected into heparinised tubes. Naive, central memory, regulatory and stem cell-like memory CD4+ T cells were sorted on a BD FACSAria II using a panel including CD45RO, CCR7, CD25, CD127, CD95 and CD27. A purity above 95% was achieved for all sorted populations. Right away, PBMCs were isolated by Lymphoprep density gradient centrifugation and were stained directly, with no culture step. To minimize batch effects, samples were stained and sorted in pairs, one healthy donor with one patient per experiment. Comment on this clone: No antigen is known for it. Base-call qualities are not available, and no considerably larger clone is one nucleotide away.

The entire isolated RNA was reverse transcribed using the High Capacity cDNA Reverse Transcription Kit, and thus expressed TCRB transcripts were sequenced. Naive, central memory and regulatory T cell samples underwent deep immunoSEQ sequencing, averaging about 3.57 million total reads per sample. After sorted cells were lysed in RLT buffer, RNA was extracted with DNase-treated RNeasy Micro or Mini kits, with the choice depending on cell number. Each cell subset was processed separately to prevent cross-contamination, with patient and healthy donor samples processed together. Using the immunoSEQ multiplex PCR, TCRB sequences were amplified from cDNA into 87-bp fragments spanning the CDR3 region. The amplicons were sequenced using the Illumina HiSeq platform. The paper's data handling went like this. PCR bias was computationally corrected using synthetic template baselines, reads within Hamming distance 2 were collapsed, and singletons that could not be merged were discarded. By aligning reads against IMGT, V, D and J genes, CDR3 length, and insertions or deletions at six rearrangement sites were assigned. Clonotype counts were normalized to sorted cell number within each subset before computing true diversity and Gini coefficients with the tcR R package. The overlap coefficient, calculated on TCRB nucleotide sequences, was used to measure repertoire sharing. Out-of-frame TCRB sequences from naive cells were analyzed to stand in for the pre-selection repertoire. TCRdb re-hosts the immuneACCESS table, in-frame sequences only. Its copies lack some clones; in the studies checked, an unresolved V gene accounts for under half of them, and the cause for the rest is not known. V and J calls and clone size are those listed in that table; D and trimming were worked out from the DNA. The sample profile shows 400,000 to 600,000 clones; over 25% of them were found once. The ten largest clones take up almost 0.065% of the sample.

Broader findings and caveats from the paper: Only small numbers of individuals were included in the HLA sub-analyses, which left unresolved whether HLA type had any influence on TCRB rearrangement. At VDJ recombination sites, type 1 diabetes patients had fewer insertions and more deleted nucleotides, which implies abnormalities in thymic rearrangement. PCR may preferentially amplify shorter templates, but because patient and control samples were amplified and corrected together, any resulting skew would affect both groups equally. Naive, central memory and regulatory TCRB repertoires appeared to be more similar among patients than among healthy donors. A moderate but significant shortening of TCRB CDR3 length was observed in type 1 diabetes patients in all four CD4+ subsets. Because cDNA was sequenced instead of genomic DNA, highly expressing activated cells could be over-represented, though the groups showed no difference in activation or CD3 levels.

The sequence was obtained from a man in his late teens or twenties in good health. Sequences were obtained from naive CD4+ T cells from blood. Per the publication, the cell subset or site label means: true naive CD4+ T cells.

The CDR3: CASSFPLVQETQYF. The DNA reads TGTGCCAGCAGCTTCCCCCTTGTCCAAGAGACCCAGTACTTC. In this chain, TRBV7-2 is recombined with TRBJ2-5; the D gene is not confidently resolved. Looking up the germline V gene yields CDR1 SGHTA and CDR2 FQGNSA. The CDR3 contains 14 residues, cysteine and phenylalanine counted. The DNA shown is the 42-base CDR3, in frame from base 1. V was cut back by 3 bases and J by 1 base, leaving a gap of 9 bases between them.